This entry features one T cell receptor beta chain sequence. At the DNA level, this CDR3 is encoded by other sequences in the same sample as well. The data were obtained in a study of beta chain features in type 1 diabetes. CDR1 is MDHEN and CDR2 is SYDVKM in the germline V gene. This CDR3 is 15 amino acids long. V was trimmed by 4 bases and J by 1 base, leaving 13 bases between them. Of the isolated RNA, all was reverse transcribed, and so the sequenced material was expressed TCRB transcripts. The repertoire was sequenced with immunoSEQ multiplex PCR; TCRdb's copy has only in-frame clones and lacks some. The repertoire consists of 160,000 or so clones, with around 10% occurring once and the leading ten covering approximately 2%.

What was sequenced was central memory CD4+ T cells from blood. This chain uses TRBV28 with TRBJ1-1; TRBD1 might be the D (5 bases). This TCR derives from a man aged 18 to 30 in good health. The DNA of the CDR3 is TGTGCCAGCAGTTCCTCCGGGACGGCGAACACTGAAGCTTTCTTT. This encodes CASSSSGTANTEAFF.